The 14 T cell receptor beta chains presented below share a single source sample, sequenced in a study of blood T cells in healthy people across ages (dated by TCRdb to the mid-2010s). The receptor library was made with 5' RACE. This sample was sequenced with an Illumina HiSeq 2500. A second PCR of roughly 6 to 11 cycles was run with a J-beta primer mix and a sample-barcoded 5' primer. The public reads were quality trimmed at Q25 with fastp and then assembled into clones with MiXCR by TCRdb, keeping productive beta chains. Rows with one shared CDR3 protein collapse into an entry with the most common genes and DNA. Counted in this sample were about 1.6 million distinct CDR3 sequences; roughly 32% of them appeared once. About 11% of the sample comes from the top ten. Sequenced sample: blood. The receptors stem from a woman under 40 in good health.

Ten or more counts support this clonotype. This chain connects TRBV29-1 to TRBJ1-2; D unresolved. This CDR3 spans 12 amino acids. The germline gives CDR1 SQVTM, CDR2 ANQGSEA. Trimming removed 1 base from V and 8 bases from J, with 11 bases in between. The CDR3 coding sequence is TGCAGCGTTGAAGGGCTAGAAGCGGGCTACACCTTC. This encodes CSVEGLEAGYTF.

This clonotype was seen more than once but under ten times. The gene calls are TRBV4-1 and TRBJ1-4; tentatively, D is TRBD1 (5 bases). From germline, CDR1 is MGHRA and CDR2 YSYEKL. The CDR3 extends over 17 amino acids. The V end lost 3 bases, the J end lost 5 bases, and 19 bases lay between the germline ends. The CDR3 nucleotides are TGCGCCAGCAGCCATTCCTCGGGACGGACACCCAATGAAAAACTGTTTTTT. Encoded protein: CASSHSSGRTPNEKLFF.

The chain uses TRBV20-1 and TRBJ1-5, with D hard to call. Germline V gene data show CDR1 as DFQATT and CDR2 as SNEGSKA (reference sequence). V lost 6 bases and J lost 4, with 13 bases in between. The CDR3 runs 13 residues. The CDR3 protein is CSAGDPVNQPQHF. The CDR3 region has the DNA TGCAGTGCCGGAGATCCGGTGAATCAGCCCCAGCATTTT.

V and J are TRBV5-1 and TRBJ1-2, with TRBD1 matching 7 bases. The CDR3 extends over 14 amino acids. J lost 3 bases, V lost 2 bases, and 4 bases had no gene match. CDR1 and CDR2 (germline): SGHRS, YFSETQ. CDR3 coding DNA: TGCGCCAGCAGCTTAAGGGGGCACGACTATGGCTACACCTTC. Translation: CASSLRGHDYGYTF.

This chain links TRBV7-6 with TRBJ2-1; 8 bases are a match to TRBD1. The CDR3 runs 15 residues. Germline CDR1 and CDR2: SGHVS and FNYEAQ. The J segment lost 8 bases and the V segment lost 0 bases, leaving 6 bases of the junction unmatched. The CDR3 region is CASSLALDRGYEQFF. DNA of the CDR3: TGTGCCAGCAGCTTAGCGTTAGACAGGGGATATGAGCAGTTCTTC.

This clonotype has a handful of counts. The V call is TRBV25-1, the J call TRBJ2-1; TRBD2 agrees at 7 bases. The CDR3 is 16 residues long. The germline CDR1 and CDR2 sequences are MGHDK and SYGVNS. Trimming removed 3 bases from V and 4 bases from J; junction bases left unmatched: 9. DNA of the CDR3: TGTGCCAGCAGTGAGTGGGGGGGACTCGCTTACAATGAGCAGTTCTTC. It encodes CASSEWGGLAYNEQFF.

DNA for the CDR3: TGCAGGGATGGGACTCCCTATGGCTACACCTTC. It encodes CRDGTPYGYTF. The chain joins TRBV20-1 to TRBJ1-2, with TRBD1 as a possible D gene (5 bases). The CDR3 spans 11 residues. Per germline, CDR1 DFQATT and CDR2 SNEGSKA (reference sequence).

This clonotype was recorded a few times. V usage is TRBV4-1 and J usage is TRBJ1-2, with TRBD1 matching 8 bases. The length of the CDR3 is 19 residues. The V and J ends lost 1 base and 0 bases, in that order; junction bases with no gene match: 13. The V gene's germline CDR1 is MGHRA and CDR2 YSYEKL. The DNA of the CDR3 is TGCGCCAGCAGCCAAGGACTTAGGGGACAGGCCCCAACTAACTATGGCTACACCTTC. Protein sequence: CASSQGLRGQAPTNYGYTF.

The sample holds a few counts of this clonotype. The genes are TRBV20-1 and TRBJ2-1; D call uncertain. Trimming took 2 bases from V and 6 from J, leaving 17 bases between them. Germline V gives CDR1 DFQATT, CDR2 SNEGSKA (reference sequence). The CDR3 length is 15 residues. CDR3 in DNA: TGCAGTGCTAGACTTCTGGCTATTAATTTCAATGAGCAGTTCTTC. Its protein is CSARLLAINFNEQFF.

In this sample, this clonotype turned up a few times. This chain links TRBV3-1 with TRBJ2-1; 7 bases match TRBD2. V lost 3 bases to trimming and J lost 0 bases; unmatched junction nucleotides: 14. Germline V lookup: CDR1 LGHDT, CDR2 YNNKEL (reference sequence). This CDR3 spans 19 amino acids. CDR3 nucleotide sequence: TGTGCCAGCAGCCACCCAGTGGGGGTCGGCGGGAGCTCCTACAATGAGCAGTTCTTC. Protein: CASSHPVGVGGSSYNEQFF.

This chain connects TRBV5-1 to TRBJ1-1, with a possible D match to TRBD1 (6 bases). Trimming cost V 4 bases and J 1 base, with 14 bases left between them. Germline V gene sequence: CDR1 SGHRS, CDR2 YFSETQ. The CDR3 length is 15 residues. CDR3 loop: CASSARTGRNTEAFF. CDR3 nucleotide sequence: TGCGCCAGCAGCGCCCGAACAGGGAGGAACACTGAAGCTTTCTTT.

This clonotype showed up just a few times. This sequence joins TRBV20-1 and TRBJ2-7; D is unresolved. This CDR3 spans 13 amino acids. The V end was cut by 6 bases, the J end by 0 bases, with 12 bases between. Germline V gene sequence: CDR1 DFQATT, CDR2 SNEGSKA (reference sequence). The CDR3 DNA sequence: TGCAGTGCGCCAAGACCCCCCTCCTACGAGCAGTACTTC. It is translated as CSAPRPPSYEQYF.

The chain combines TRBV20-1 with TRBJ1-4; 8 positions match TRBD1. The CDR3 totals 18 residues. V gave up 4 bases and J gave up 4 bases; unmatched junction bases: 17. Germline-derived CDR1 and CDR2 are DFQATT and SNEGSKA (reference sequence). DNA for the CDR3: TGCAGTGCTATAGTCCACGGCCGGGACAGGCACGGTAATGAAAAACTGTTTTTT. This translates into CSAIVHGRDRHGNEKLFF.

In this sample, this clonotype turned up many times. The V call is TRBV10-3, the J call TRBJ1-5; 7 bases match TRBD1. The CDR3 spans 13 residues. V lost 5 bases to trimming and J lost 2 bases; unmatched junction nucleotides: 0. Germline lookup yields CDR1 ENHRY and CDR2 SYGVKD. CDR3: CAISTGGNQPQHF. The CDR3 region has the DNA TGTGCCATCAGTACAGGGGGCAATCAGCCCCAGCATTTT.